The 17 T cell receptor beta chains presented below share a single source sample, sequenced in a study of blood T cell repertoires in COVID-19. Generated by immunoSEQ multiplex PCR, the TCRdb table keeps only in-frame clones and is missing some. The sample carries some 320,000 clones, around 90% recorded once. Sequencing was done on a sample of PBMCs or T cells enriched from blood (not recorded which). The receptor set was obtained from a man in his sixties who had recovered from COVID-19.

This chain links TRBV27 with TRBJ2-7, with 8 bases matching TRBD2. Trimming cost V 5 bases and J 6 bases; bases outside gene matches: 24. Germline V gives CDR1 MNHEY, CDR2 SMNVEV (reference sequence). CDR3 length: 19 amino acids. The CDR3 region is CASSPGSGSVLVRYSEQYF. The CDR3 DNA is TGTGCCAGCAGTCCGGGCAGCGGGAGTGTTTTGGTCCGATATTCCGAGCAGTACTTC.

The chain carries TRBV14 and TRBJ1-1, with 9 nucleotides matching TRBD1. The CDR3 runs to 13 residues. Germline values: CDR1 SGHDN, CDR2 FVKESK. V trimming: 4 bases; J trimming: 11 bases; junction bases outside the gene matches: 8. CDR3 coding DNA: TGTGCCAGCAGCCCCCGGGACAGGGTGCGCGCTTTCTTT. Translated, it gives CASSPRDRVRAFF.

The rearrangement uses TRBV9 and TRBJ1-2; the match to TRBD1 covers 7 bases. The CDR3 is 15 amino acids. The germline V gene has CDR1 SGDLS and CDR2 YYNGEE. V dropped 3 bases and J dropped 2; count of bases not matched to a gene: 7. The CDR3 spells CASSAGTVKNYGYTF. CDR3 nucleotides: TGTGCCAGCAGCGCCGGGACAGTGAAGAACTATGGCTACACCTTC.

This sequence joins TRBV13 and TRBJ2-7, with TRBD2 identical over 7 bases. CDR3 size: 15 residues. Germline V gene lookup returns CDR1 PRHDT and CDR2 FYEKMQ (reference sequence). Trimming at V came to 1 base and at J to 2 bases, leaving 5 bases not matched to a gene. CDR3: CASSLEAGVPYEQYF. In DNA, the CDR3 is TGTGCCAGCAGCTTAGAGGCGGGAGTACCCTACGAGCAGTACTTC.

The chain couples TRBV4-1 to TRBJ1-2; maybe TRBD1 (6 bases). The CDR3 runs to 15 residues. Germline V CDR1 and CDR2: MGHRA, YSYEKL. With 9 bases removed from V and 7 bases from J, the gap between germline ends came to 24 bases. This CDR3 reads CASWVEDRSFRGYTF. The CDR3, as DNA: TGCGCCAGTTGGGTTGAAGACAGGTCCTTTCGTGGCTACACCTTC.

This clone was detected only once. V gene TRBV2 combines with J gene TRBJ2-7, with TRBD2 as a possible D gene (6 bases). Germline loops: CDR1 SNHLY, CDR2 FYNNEI. This CDR3 is built from 13 residues. Trimming left V 6 bases short and J 6 bases short, with 15 bases between. CDR3 sequence (DNA): TGTGCCAGCAGCGGGAGTTGGGGCGGCGAGCAGTACTTC. Translating it yields CASSGSWGGEQYF.

The chain carries TRBV5-1 and TRBJ2-1; TRBD2 is a possible D gene (5 bases). The V end lost 0 bases, the J end lost 3 bases, and 22 bases lay between the germline ends. Germline CDR1 reads SGHRS; CDR2 reads YFSETQ. The CDR3 extends over 19 amino acids. The CDR3 region has the DNA TGCGCCAGCAGCTTGGCCGTACTTGCCAAGGAGCGGTACTACAATGAGCAGTTCTTC. Amino acids: CASSLAVLAKERYYNEQFF.

The chain carries TRBV5-1 and TRBJ1-1, with 8 bases aligning to TRBD1. This CDR3 has 16 amino acids. CDR1 and CDR2 from the germline V gene are SGHRS and YFSETQ. J gave up 1 base and V 7 bases, and 12 bases lay outside the gene matches. This CDR3 reads CASRHWGQERNTEAFF. The DNA for the CDR3 is TGCGCCAGCCGACATTGGGGACAGGAACGGAACACTGAAGCTTTCTTT.

J is TRBJ1-4 and V is TRBV15, with D possibly matching TRBD1 (6 bases). The CDR3 spans 15 residues. Trimming stripped 3 bases from V and 8 bases from J, with 16 bases between. Germline CDR1 and CDR2: LNHNV and YYDKDF (reference sequence). Here the CDR3 DNA reads TGTGCCACCAGCAGCGTTACAGGGAAGGGAGAAAAACTGTTTTTT. Residues: CATSSVTGKGEKLFF.

The chain is built from TRBV20-1 and TRBJ2-5; tentatively, D is TRBD2 (6 bases). CDR1 DFQATT and CDR2 SNEGSKA come from the germline V gene (reference sequence). V was shortened by 3 bases and J by 5 bases, with 16 bases between the two germline ends. The CDR3 is made up of 14 amino acids. The CDR3 DNA sequence: TGCAGTGCTAGTGGCGGGAACCCCCGGGAGACCCAGTACTTC. The encoded protein is CSASGGNPRETQYF.

V is TRBV7-9 and J is TRBJ1-6, with 11 bases aligning to TRBD1. The germline CDR1 and CDR2 sequences are SEHNR and FQNEAQ (reference sequence). Trimming took 5 bases from V and 9 from J; bases not matched to a gene: 6. The CDR3 is 15 amino acids. The CDR3 nucleotides are TGTGCCAGCAGCCCAACGGACAGGGGGCTTTCACCCCTCCACTTT. It specifies CASSPTDRGLSPLHF.

V usage is TRBV7-2 and J usage is TRBJ2-7; tentatively, D is TRBD1 (6 bases). V lost 4 bases and J 4 bases, leaving 14 bases between the germline ends. Per the germline V gene, CDR1 is SGHTA and CDR2 is FQGNSA. The CDR3 has 14 amino acids. In DNA, the CDR3 is TGTGCCAGCAGCTCCGATACAGGGATTTACGAGCAGTACTTC. This sequence encodes CASSSDTGIYEQYF.

The chain links TRBV19 to TRBJ1-4; TRBD1 aligns across 7 bases. The CDR3 extends over 15 amino acids. The V gene end was trimmed by 4 bases and the J gene end by 5 bases; junction bases not matched to a gene: 7. Looked up from germline, CDR1 is LNHDA and CDR2 is SQIVND (reference sequence). This CDR3 is CASSKGGSRNEKLFF. The CDR3 nucleotides are TGTGCCAGTAGTAAAGGGGGCAGCAGGAATGAAAAACTGTTTTTT.

V and J are TRBV7-9 and TRBJ1-2, with D perhaps matching TRBD1 (5 bases). The CDR3 totals 14 residues. V dropped 6 bases and J dropped 0 bases, with 11 bases sitting between them. Germline V gives CDR1 SEHNR, CDR2 FQNEAQ (reference sequence). CDR3 coding DNA: TGTGCCAGCAGACCAGGGCACACTAACTATGGCTACACCTTC. It codes for CASRPGHTNYGYTF.

V gene TRBV27 combines with J gene TRBJ1-2, with 10 nucleotides matching TRBD1. The germline V gene has CDR1 MNHEY and CDR2 SMNVEV (reference sequence). The CDR3 extends over 14 amino acids. V shed 6 bases and J 2 bases; nucleotides not matched to a gene: 3. The CDR3 protein is CASRGQGRNYGYTF. In DNA, the CDR3 is TGTGCCAGCAGGGGACAGGGGCGAAACTATGGCTACACCTTC.

Only one count was recorded for this clone. The chain employs TRBV6-6 and TRBJ2-7; D might be TRBD2 (6 bases). CDR3 length equals 14 residues. Trimming left V 8 bases short and J 2 bases short, with 16 bases between. Germline V gene lookup returns CDR1 MNHNY and CDR2 SVGAGI (reference sequence). The CDR3 sequence is CASGYSGLPYEQYF. The CDR3 DNA follows: TGTGCCAGCGGCTATAGCGGCTTACCCTACGAGCAGTACTTC.

The chain carries TRBV9 and TRBJ2-5, with D tentatively TRBD1 (6 bases). The germline CDR1 and CDR2 sequences are SGDLS and YYNGEE. The germline V and J ends were trimmed by 4 bases and 5 bases, with 15 bases remaining between them. This CDR3 is built from 14 residues. DNA for the CDR3: TGTGCCAGCAGCAACCGGGACATGGGGGAGACCCAGTACTTC. This encodes CASSNRDMGETQYF.